Described below is a single T cell receptor beta chain sequence and its context. These data originate in a study of blood T cell repertoires in COVID-19. Overall study context: From the United States, Italy and Spain came samples of acute and convalescent COVID-19. In each case, the material was cDNA or gDNA derived from T cells, B-cell-depleted T cells, or PBMCs.

J was trimmed by 7 bases and V by 0 bases; bases with no gene match: 8. The CDR3 consists of 15 residues. The V gene's germline CDR1 is SEHNR and CDR2 FQNEAQ (reference sequence). The authors' processing: Reference gene primer amplification gave nucleated cell count estimates. Only in-frame clones appear in the TCRdb table, and some are missing; sequencing was by immunoSEQ multiplex PCR. The V and J calls and clone size come from that table; D and trimming were worked out from the DNA. Among 120,000 to 150,000 clones listed, 86% were seen once. This TCR came from a woman in her sixties or seventies with acute or convalescent COVID-19. Sequencing used peripheral blood. This chain links TRBV7-9 with TRBJ2-7; TRBD2 matches 8 bases. CDR3 coding DNA: TGTGCCAGCAGCTTAGCTATTAGCGGGGTAAGGGAGCAGTACTTC. It is translated as CASSLAISGVREQYF.